This is a list of T cell receptor beta chains from one sample in a study of human T cells and chemical hapten exposure. TCRdb independently ran MiXCR on the RACE reads; one entry per CDR3 protein. The top ten clones hold roughly 3% of a sample with approximately 68,000 distinct CDR3 sequences, about 8.5% of them seen once. Sample: whole blood, taken in connection with sensitization to the hapten diphenylcyclopropenone (DPC). The source is a woman aged 50 to 60 with alopecia areata. Some clones in this sample may be carry-over from other donors' samples. The CDR3 runs from the conserved cysteine through the conserved F or W.

v_call	j_call	cdr3_aa
TRBV7-6	TRBJ2-5	CASSLVTSIGTQYF
TRBV28	TRBJ2-2	CASSPGSLNTGELFF
TRBV19	TRBJ2-1	CASSIGAAKGPYNEQFF
TRBV11-2	TRBJ2-1	CASSLVRGGSGRAFNEQFF
TRBV7-3	TRBJ2-2	CASSPLRQDTGELFF
TRBV29-1	TRBJ2-7	CSGAGTGEGEQYF
TRBV20-1	TRBJ2-1	CSARGGGGSYNEQFF
TRBV6-1	TRBJ1-6	CASLRDLVGTLHF
TRBV27	TRBJ2-1	CASSPPGYNEQFF
TRBV5-1	TRBJ2-5	CASSSEGTDQETQYF
TRBV27	TRBJ2-7	CASSPGQGVREQYF
TRBV10-3	TRBJ2-7	CAGASGLGDEQYF
TRBV10-3	TRBJ2-3	CAISVTGDTQYF
TRBV10-3	TRBJ1-5	CAISEADRGGSRPQHF
TRBV28	TRBJ1-3	CASSASGNTIYF
TRBV6-2/TRBV6-3	TRBJ1-3	CASSATGFSGNTIYF
TRBV27	TRBJ2-3	CASTLTGDPDTQYF
TRBV28	TRBJ1-2	CASSPPFTGLDYGYTF
TRBV27	TRBJ1-5	CASKALQGFNQPQHF
TRBV7-9	TRBJ2-3	CASSSMTSSLSTDTQYF
TRBV7-9	TRBJ1-1	CASSMETGGTEAFF
TRBV28	TRBJ2-7	CASSWPNSYEQYF
TRBV19	TRBJ2-1	CASSMGGRSYNEQFF
TRBV6-5	TRBJ1-1	CASRGAGLNTEAFF
TRBV5-1	TRBJ1-2	CASSGRTDGYTF
TRBV27	TRBJ2-5	CASSTYSGQQETQYF
TRBV4-1	TRBJ2-1	CASSQVGKVNEQFF
TRBV9	TRBJ1-1	CASSVGGDRGNTEAFF
TRBV28	TRBJ1-5	CASSLSQGNQPQHF
TRBV11-2	TRBJ2-1	CASSPGDEQFF
TRBV27	TRBJ1-6	CASGWTIYNSPLHF
TRBV5-6	TRBJ2-3	CASSPPDSRTDTQYF
TRBV6-2/TRBV6-3	TRBJ2-1	CASSQSWGARENEQFF
TRBV5-1	TRBJ1-6	CASSLDRGNYNSPLHF
TRBV20-1	TRBJ1-2	CSAAGTGQGDNYGYTF
TRBV2	TRBJ1-5	CASSVGRSNQPQHF
TRBV6-1	TRBJ1-1	CASSVTMYTEAFF
TRBV6-1	TRBJ1-2	CASSGSRARGYTF
TRBV4-1	TRBJ2-6	CASSHPPRAGANVLTF
TRBV11-3	TRBJ2-7	CASSSGTNEQYF
TRBV3-1	TRBJ1-6	CASSQVDGYSPLHF
TRBV12-3/TRBV12-4	TRBJ2-1	CASSPGLAGVHCNNEQFF
TRBV3-1	TRBJ2-5	CASSRGPLIQETQYF
TRBV20-1	TRBJ1-4	CSASVPRGLREKLFF
TRBV6-2/TRBV6-3	TRBJ1-1	CASSPTTGVRNTEAFF
TRBV16	TRBJ2-3	CASSQTVGSTDTQYF
TRBV7-2	TRBJ2-7	CASSLRGLDTYEQYF
TRBV12-3/TRBV12-4	TRBJ1-2	CASSPGTCNYGYTF
TRBV12-3/TRBV12-4	TRBJ1-1	CASSARDRGAGAEAFF